Following are 19 T cell receptor beta chains from one sample sequenced in a study of cytomegalovirus exposure and HLA in healthy donors. The PCR contained 60 Vbeta and 13 Jbeta primers. TCRdb's table, derived via immunoSEQ multiplex PCR, lists solely in-frame clones and lacks some. The sample records some 90,000 clones, 78% being singletons. The sequenced material came from PBMCs. These receptors came from a male donor in good health and CMV-seropositive.

The chain joins TRBV10-2 to TRBJ1-3; D is unresolved. Per the germline V gene, CDR1 is WSHSY and CDR2 is SAAADI. The CDR3 loop spans 20 amino acids. Trimming took off 10 bases at V and 0 bases at J, with 31 bases between the two ends. The CDR3 DNA reads TGCGCCAAAGAGAGCGGGAGGAGGCTGCCTAAAACCCACTCTGGAAACACCATATATTTT. The encoded protein is CAKESGRRLPKTHSGNTIYF.

The chain is built from TRBV29-1 and TRBJ1-1; D is possibly TRBD1 (5 bases). Between the trimmed V and J ends, which lost 1 base and 11 bases, there was a span of 14 bases. The CDR3 runs 12 residues. The V gene's germline CDR1 is SQVTM and CDR2 ANQGSEA. This CDR3 is CSVEGGEAGAFF. CDR3 bases: TGCAGCGTTGAAGGGGGCGAGGCTGGGGCTTTCTTT.

The chain uses TRBV7-9 and TRBJ2-1; D gene unclear. Germline V gives CDR1 SEHNR, CDR2 FQNEAQ (reference sequence). Trimming stripped 4 bases from V and 0 bases from J, with 13 bases between. The CDR3 length is 16 residues. Written as DNA, the CDR3 is TGTGCCAGCAGCTCCCTCTCACCCAGCTCCTACAATGAGCAGTTCTTC. Protein: CASSSLSPSSYNEQFF.

A single count supports this clone. V usage is TRBV5-1 and J usage is TRBJ1-4, with a possible D match to TRBD1 (5 bases). CDR1 is SGHRS and CDR2 is YFSETQ in the germline V gene. Trimming stripped 4 bases from V and 8 bases from J, with 18 bases between. The CDR3 has 15 residues. The CDR3 DNA is TGCGCCAGCAGCCCGGGGGTGGCGGTAGACGAAAAACTGTTTTTT. It codes for CASSPGVAVDEKLFF. The whole variable domain, filled in from reference TRBV5-1 and TRBJ1-4, reads KAGVTQTPRYLIKTRGQQVTLSCSPISGHRSVSWYQQTPGQGLQFLFEYFSETQRNKGNFPGRFSGRQFSNSRSEMNVSTLELGDSALYLCASSPGVAVDEKLFFGSGTQLSVL.

J is TRBJ2-1 and V is TRBV27, with 9 bases that match TRBD2. CDR1 is MNHEY, CDR2 SMNVEV, per germline (reference sequence). The V gene end was trimmed by 4 bases and the J gene end by 8 bases; junction bases not matched to a gene: 12. This CDR3 has 16 residues. This chain's CDR3 is CASSSLVAGGPYEQFF. In DNA form, the CDR3 reads TGTGCCAGCAGTTCCTTAGTGGCGGGAGGGCCCTATGAGCAGTTCTTC.

The chain is built from TRBV18 and TRBJ2-3; 8 bases align to TRBD2. The J segment lost 3 bases and the V segment lost 3 bases, leaving 8 bases of the junction unmatched. Germline V gene data show CDR1 as KGHSH and CDR2 as LQKENI. The CDR3 has 16 amino acids. The CDR3 DNA follows: TGTGCCAGCTCACCGAACAGCGGGAGAGGAACAGATACGCAGTATTTT. Translation: CASSPNSGRGTDTQYF.

The rearrangement links TRBV27 to TRBJ2-1, with 10 bases that match TRBD2. Germline CDR1 and CDR2: MNHEY and SMNVEV (reference sequence). Losses at the gene ends were 7 bases for V and 8 bases for J; bases not matched to a gene: 5. The CDR3 has 13 amino acids. The CDR3 spells CASKVAGGDEQFF. The CDR3 DNA is TGTGCCAGCAAGGTAGCGGGGGGTGATGAGCAGTTCTTC.

This clone turned up a few times. V is TRBV2 and J is TRBJ2-7, with 7 bases aligning to TRBD1. CDR1 is SNHLY and CDR2 is FYNNEI in the germline V gene. CDR3 length: 15 residues. V was clipped by 0 bases and J by 4 bases; unmatched bases: 6. This chain's CDR3 is CASSEAGQILYEQYF. The CDR3, as DNA: TGTGCCAGCAGTGAAGCGGGACAGATTCTATACGAGCAGTACTTC.

In its sample, this clone was seen a few times. The chain combines TRBV7-9 with TRBJ1-1; D is perhaps TRBD1 (6 bases). V was pared by 3 bases and J by 7 bases, with 15 bases between. Germline-derived CDR1 and CDR2 are SEHNR and FQNEAQ (reference sequence). There are 14 residues in the CDR3. The CDR3 DNA reads TGTGCCAGCAGCTTGGACAGAGTTGGGGTTGAAGCTTTCTTT. Translation gives CASSLDRVGVEAFF. Looking up the rest from reference TRBV7-9 and TRBJ1-1 gives the full variable domain: DTGVSQNPRHKITKRGQNVTFRCDPISEHNRLYWYRQTLGQGPEFLTYFQNEAQLEKSRLLSDRFSAERPKGSFSTLEIQRTEQGDSAMYLCASSLDRVGVEAFFGQGTRLTVV.

The chain uses TRBV7-9 and TRBJ1-6, with D perhaps matching TRBD1 (6 bases). Germline V CDR1 and CDR2: SEHNR, FQNEAQ (reference sequence). This CDR3 has 14 residues. V was trimmed by 3 bases and J by 7 bases, leaving 10 bases between them. The DNA of the CDR3 is TGTGCCAGCAGCTTGGTAGGACAGAATTCACCCCTCCACTTT. The encoded protein is CASSLVGQNSPLHF.

This clone turned up a few times. This sequence joins TRBV19 and TRBJ2-7, with no clear D. V was shortened by 3 bases and J by 0 bases, with 9 bases between the two germline ends. The CDR3 contains 14 residues. Germline lookup yields CDR1 LNHDA and CDR2 SQIVND (reference sequence). This CDR3 is CASSIYWSSYEQYF. The CDR3, as DNA: TGTGCCAGTAGTATTTACTGGTCCTCCTACGAGCAGTACTTC.

This clone was recorded once. V is TRBV5-4 and J is TRBJ2-2; 7 bases fit TRBD1. The CDR3 contains 13 residues. CDR1 and CDR2 (germline): SGHNT, YYREEE (reference sequence). V lost 4 bases to trimming and J lost 6 bases; unmatched junction nucleotides: 3. The CDR3 sequence is CASSVTGPGELFF. Here the CDR3 DNA reads TGTGCCAGCAGCGTGACAGGGCCCGGGGAGCTGTTTTTT.

The chain combines TRBV28 with TRBJ2-7; 9 nucleotides line up with TRBD1. CDR3 size: 14 residues. CDR1 MDHEN and CDR2 SYDVKM come from the germline V gene. V lost 5 bases, J lost 5 bases, and 7 bases stayed unmatched. The CDR3 loop reads CASSRPGTGNEQYF. DNA for the CDR3: TGTGCCAGCAGTCGTCCCGGGACAGGGAACGAGCAGTACTTC. Looking up the rest from reference TRBV28 and TRBJ2-7 gives the full variable domain: DVKVTQSSRYLVKRTGEKVFLECVQDMDHENMFWYRQDPGLGLRLIYFSYDVKMKEKGDIPEGYSVSREKKERFSLILESASTNQTSMYLCASSRPGTGNEQYFGPGTRLTVT.

The V and J genes are TRBV15 and TRBJ1-3; 8 bases are a match to TRBD1. The trim removed 0 bases at V and 3 bases at J, leaving 4 bases unmatched. The germline gives CDR1 LNHNV, CDR2 YYDKDF (reference sequence). This CDR3 comprises 16 residues. The CDR3 is CATSRDPDRGGNTIYF. In nucleotides, the CDR3 is TGTGCCACCAGCAGAGACCCCGACAGGGGTGGAAACACCATATATTTT.

V and J are TRBV6-1 and TRBJ2-7, with TRBD1 matching 9 bases. The CDR3 has 15 residues. The germline CDR1 and CDR2 sequences are MNHNS and SASEGT. Trimming cost V 3 bases and J 1 base; bases outside gene matches: 4. DNA for the CDR3: TGTGCCAGCAGTGAGGAACAGGGGGCTTCCTACGAGCAGTACTTC. Translating it yields CASSEEQGASYEQYF.

This clone came up a few times. This rearrangement joins TRBV7-2 to TRBJ2-7; D remains unclear. V was clipped by 3 bases and J by 4 bases, with 13 bases between them. CDR3 size: 14 residues. Germline CDR1 reads SGHTA; CDR2 reads FQGNSA. CDR3: CASSFGFRGYEQYF. The CDR3 DNA sequence: TGTGCCAGCAGCTTCGGATTTCGAGGATACGAGCAGTACTTC.

The chain links TRBV10-3 to TRBJ1-5; maybe TRBD1 (5 bases). The CDR3 contains 13 residues. Germline CDR1 and CDR2: ENHRY and SYGVKD. Trimming took 4 bases from V and 3 from J, leaving 7 bases between them. For the CDR3, the DNA is TGTGCCATCAGTGGACAGCCCAATCAGCCCCAGCATTTT. Protein product: CAISGQPNQPQHF.

CDR3 coding DNA: TGTGCCAGCAGCCAGGGTGGGATTGCTGGAAACACCATATATTTT. Amino acids: CASSQGGIAGNTIYF. The chain is built from TRBV7-2 and TRBJ1-3; D possibly corresponds to TRBD1 (5 bases). The CDR3 is 15 residues long. The V and J ends lost 5 bases and 2 bases respectively, with 13 bases between them. Germline V gene sequence: CDR1 SGHTA, CDR2 FQGNSA.

The chain joins TRBV15 to TRBJ2-7; TRBD1 matches 8 bases. V was clipped by 5 bases and J by 0 bases; unmatched bases: 6. CDR3 length: 15 residues. Germline CDR1 reads LNHNV; CDR2 reads YYDKDF (reference sequence). CDR3 nucleotide sequence: TGTGCCACCAGCGTCCGACAGGGGCTCTCCTACGAGCAGTACTTC. It yields the protein CATSVRQGLSYEQYF.